One sample yielded the 6 T cell receptor beta chains listed below, sequenced in a study of blood T cell repertoires in COVID-19. The method was immunoSEQ multiplex PCR; TCRdb's version includes in-frame clones alone and lacks a portion of them. The repertoire holds over 65,000 clones, with 81% as singletons. Sequencing was performed on peripheral blood. These receptors were taken from a man aged 80 or over with acute or convalescent COVID-19.

The genes are TRBV12-5 and TRBJ1-5, with TRBD1 matching over 9 bases. This CDR3 spans 15 amino acids. Germline V gene lookup returns CDR1 LGHNT and CDR2 FRNRAP. The V gene end was trimmed by 5 bases and the J gene end by 1 base; junction bases not matched to a gene: 3. CDR3 amino acids: CASGGTGMSNQPQHF. CDR3 nucleotides: TGTGCTAGTGGTGGGACAGGGATGAGCAATCAGCCCCAGCATTTT.

This clone came up a few times. The CDR3 DNA reads TGTGCCAGCAGCTTAGTTGGTCAGGGAGGACAGCCCCAGCATTTT. Its protein is CASSLVGQGGQPQHF. The J gene is TRBJ1-5, the V gene TRBV7-8, with a possible D match to TRBD1 (5 bases). Trimming shortened V by 1 base and J by 7 bases, and 14 bases separated the two germline ends. The CDR3 is 15 residues long. Germline CDR1 reads SGHVS; CDR2 reads FQNEAQ.

This clone came up once. This sequence joins TRBV27 and TRBJ1-2; 9 nucleotides match TRBD1. This CDR3 is 14 amino acids long. Germline V gene lookup returns CDR1 MNHEY and CDR2 SMNVEV (reference sequence). V dropped 5 bases and J dropped 4; count of bases not matched to a gene: 5. The CDR3, as DNA: TGTGCCAGCAGTCGAGGGGACAGGGCCTATGGCTACACCTTC. Its protein product is CASSRGDRAYGYTF.

The chain joins TRBV5-1 to TRBJ2-2; D perhaps matches TRBD1 (6 bases). The germline V gene encodes CDR1 SGHRS and CDR2 YFSETQ. The CDR3 has 16 amino acids. Trimming removed 0 bases at V and 0 bases at J, with 9 bases between. The CDR3: CASSLEGTTNTGELFF. DNA for the CDR3: TGCGCCAGCAGCTTGGAAGGGACAACGAACACCGGGGAGCTGTTTTTT. Looking up the rest from reference TRBV5-1 and TRBJ2-2 gives the full variable domain: KAGVTQTPRYLIKTRGQQVTLSCSPISGHRSVSWYQQTPGQGLQFLFEYFSETQRNKGNFPGRFSGRQFSNSRSEMNVSTLELGDSALYLCASSLEGTTNTGELFFGEGSRLTVL.

This chain uses TRBV28 with TRBJ2-7, with D tentatively TRBD1 (5 bases). CDR3 length equals 15 residues. Trimming took off 1 base at V and 0 bases at J, with 10 bases between the two ends. CDR1 is MDHEN and CDR2 is SYDVKM in the germline V gene. In DNA, the CDR3 is TGTGCCAGCAGTTTATTGGACATGAGCTCCTACGAGCAGTACTTC. This gives the protein CASSLLDMSSYEQYF.

This chain connects TRBV7-9 to TRBJ1-6; D remains unclear. From germline, CDR1 is SEHNR and CDR2 FQNEAQ (reference sequence). This CDR3 region has 13 residues. Trimming removed 5 bases from V and 5 bases from J, with 7 bases in between. For the CDR3, the DNA is TGTGCCAGCAGCGGCAGTAATAATTCACCCCTCCACTTT. It yields the protein CASSGSNNSPLHF.